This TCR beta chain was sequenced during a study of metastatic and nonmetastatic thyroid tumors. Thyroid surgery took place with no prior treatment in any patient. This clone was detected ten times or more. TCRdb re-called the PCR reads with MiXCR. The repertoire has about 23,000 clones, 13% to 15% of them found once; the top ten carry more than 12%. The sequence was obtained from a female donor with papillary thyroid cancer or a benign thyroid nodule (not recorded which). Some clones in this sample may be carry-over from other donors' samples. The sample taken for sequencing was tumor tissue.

The CDR3 spells CASSSVFGGEAFF. The CDR3 DNA is TGTGCCAGCAGCTCCGTGTTCGGGGGGGAAGCTTTCTTT. The rearrangement links TRBV9 to TRBJ1-1; tentative D call: TRBD1 (5 bases). Trimming removed 4 bases from V and 8 bases from J, with 15 bases in between. CDR1 is SGDLS, CDR2 YYNGEE, per germline. This CDR3 has 13 residues.